Listed below are T cell receptor beta chains from one sample, sequenced in a study of blood T cell repertoires in COVID-19. Data came from immunoSEQ multiplex PCR; TCRdb stores just in-frame clones and leaves some out. The data show 140,000 to 150,000 clones, with approximately 85% seen just once and about 8% held by the top ten. Material: peripheral blood. The receptor set was obtained from a woman aged 60 to 75 with COVID-19, enrolled during active disease. CDR3s include the opening cysteine and the closing phenylalanine or tryptophan. D genes are given only for firm matches.

D gene: TRBD2
V gene: TRBV7-6
J gene: TRBJ2-5
CDR3 protein: CASSLGLAGTDLQETQYF

D gene: TRBD2
V gene: TRBV6-6
J gene: TRBJ2-3
CDR3 protein: CASRGQERGGTQYF

D gene: .
V gene: TRBV25-1
J gene: TRBJ1-1
CDR3 protein: CASRPAGVNTEAFF

D gene: .
V gene: TRBV6-6
J gene: TRBJ1-1
CDR3 protein: CASSDLTLSNTEAFF

D gene: .
V gene: TRBV11-3
J gene: TRBJ1-1
CDR3 protein: CASSTGSRETAFF

D gene: .
V gene: TRBV10-3
J gene: TRBJ1-2
CDR3 protein: CAISQGGGYTF

D gene: .
V gene: TRBV10-3
J gene: TRBJ2-3
CDR3 protein: CAISVIDTQYF

D gene: TRBD1
V gene: TRBV5-1
J gene: TRBJ2-2
CDR3 protein: CATQTGANTGELFF

D gene: TRBD1
V gene: TRBV7-8
J gene: TRBJ2-5
CDR3 protein: CASSKQGLGQETQYF

D gene: TRBD1
V gene: TRBV7-9
J gene: TRBJ1-2
CDR3 protein: CASSSQDRVIYGYTF

D gene: TRBD1
V gene: TRBV4-3
J gene: TRBJ2-4
CDR3 protein: CASSQDRADIQYF

D gene: .
V gene: TRBV5-1
J gene: TRBJ2-7
CDR3 protein: CASSLVIRLPYEQYF

D gene: TRBD1
V gene: TRBV18
J gene: TRBJ1-1
CDR3 protein: CASSPRALIDRGHTEAFF

D gene: .
V gene: TRBV6-2/TRBV6-3
J gene: TRBJ1-2
CDR3 protein: CASSYDRNYGYTF

D gene: TRBD1
V gene: TRBV5-1
J gene: TRBJ1-2
CDR3 protein: CASSLAQTGGYGYTF

D gene: TRBD2
V gene: TRBV18
J gene: TRBJ2-3
CDR3 protein: CASSPGGGPDTQYF

D gene: .
V gene: TRBV4-3
J gene: TRBJ1-1
CDR3 protein: CASSFVGVGTEAFF

D gene: TRBD2
V gene: TRBV7-2
J gene: TRBJ2-1
CDR3 protein: CASSALAGTDYNEQFF

D gene: TRBD2
V gene: TRBV5-4
J gene: TRBJ2-5
CDR3 protein: CASSVSGGDQETQYF

D gene: .
V gene: TRBV28
J gene: TRBJ1-1
CDR3 protein: CASRGHMNTEAFF

D gene: .
V gene: TRBV5-1
J gene: TRBJ1-4
CDR3 protein: CASSAGSTNEKLFF

D gene: TRBD2
V gene: TRBV7-9
J gene: TRBJ2-3
CDR3 protein: CASSPTGGGTDTQYF

D gene: TRBD2
V gene: TRBV5-1
J gene: TRBJ2-2
CDR3 protein: CASSFLAGGPANTGELFF

D gene: TRBD2
V gene: TRBV27
J gene: TRBJ2-1
CDR3 protein: CASTHLGGGLEQFF

D gene: .
V gene: TRBV5-1
J gene: TRBJ1-1
CDR3 protein: CASSLGTGMTEAFF

D gene: .
V gene: TRBV3-1/TRBV3-2
J gene: TRBJ1-5
CDR3 protein: CASSQEWGVRSNQPQHF